This note documents a single T cell receptor beta chain sequence. What it recognizes is unknown. The data were taken from a study of T cell repertoires in cytomegalovirus infection. Overall study context: The public TCR beta signatures pointed to both CMV infection and matching HLA type. Notes on the study in general: Ex vivo responses were dominated by HLA-C-restricted CMV-specific TCR beta clonotypes. Pooled public TCR beta family frequency picked out CMV carriers with the relevant HLA.

Germline CDR1 DFQATT, CDR2 SNEGSKA (reference sequence). The CDR3 length is 13 residues. The junction had 8 bases not matched to a gene; V was cut back by 2 bases and J by 8 bases. In TCRdb, the reads were re-called with MiXCR into one record per CDR3 protein. The sample records about 180,000 distinct CDR3 sequences, about 17% being singletons. The chain joins TRBV20-1 to TRBJ1-2; 7 bases line up with TRBD1. This TCR came from a human donor in good health (CMV status not recorded). Some clones in this sample may be carry-over from other donors' samples. Sequencing was performed on CD8+ T cells from PBMCs. In DNA form, the CDR3 reads TGCAGTGCTAGACTAAAACAGGGGTCGGGCTACACCTTC. Its protein product is CSARLKQGSGYTF.